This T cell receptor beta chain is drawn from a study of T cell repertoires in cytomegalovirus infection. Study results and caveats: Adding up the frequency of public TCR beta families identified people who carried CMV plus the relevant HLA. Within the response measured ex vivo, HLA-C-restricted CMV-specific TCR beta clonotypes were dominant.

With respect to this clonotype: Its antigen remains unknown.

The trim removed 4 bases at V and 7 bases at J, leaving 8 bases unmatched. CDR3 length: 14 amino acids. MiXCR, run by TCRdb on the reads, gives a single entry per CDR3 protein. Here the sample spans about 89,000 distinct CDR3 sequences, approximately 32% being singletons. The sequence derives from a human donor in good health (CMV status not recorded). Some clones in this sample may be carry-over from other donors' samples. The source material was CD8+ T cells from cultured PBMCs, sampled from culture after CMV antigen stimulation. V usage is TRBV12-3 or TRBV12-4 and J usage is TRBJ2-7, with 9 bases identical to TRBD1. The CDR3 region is CASSWGQGGWEQYF. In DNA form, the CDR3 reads TGTGCCAGCAGTTGGGGACAGGGTGGATGGGAGCAGTACTTC.